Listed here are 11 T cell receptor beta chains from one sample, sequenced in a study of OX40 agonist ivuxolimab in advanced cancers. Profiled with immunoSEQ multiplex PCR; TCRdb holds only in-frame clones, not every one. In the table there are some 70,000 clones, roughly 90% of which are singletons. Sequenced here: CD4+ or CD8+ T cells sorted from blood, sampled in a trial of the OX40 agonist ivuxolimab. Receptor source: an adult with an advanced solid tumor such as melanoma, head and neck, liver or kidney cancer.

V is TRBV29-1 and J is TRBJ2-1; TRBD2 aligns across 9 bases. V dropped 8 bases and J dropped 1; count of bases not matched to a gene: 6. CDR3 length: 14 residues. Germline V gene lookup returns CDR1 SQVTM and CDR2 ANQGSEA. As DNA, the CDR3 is TGCAGCTACCGCGGGGGGGTTTCCTACAATGAGCAGTTCTTC. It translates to CSYRGGVSYNEQFF.

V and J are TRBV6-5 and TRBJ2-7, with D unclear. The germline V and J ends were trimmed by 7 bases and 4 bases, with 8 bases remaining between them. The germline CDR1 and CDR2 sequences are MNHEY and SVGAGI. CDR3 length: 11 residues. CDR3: CASTFSYEQYF. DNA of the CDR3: TGTGCCAGCACCTTTTCTTACGAGCAGTACTTC.

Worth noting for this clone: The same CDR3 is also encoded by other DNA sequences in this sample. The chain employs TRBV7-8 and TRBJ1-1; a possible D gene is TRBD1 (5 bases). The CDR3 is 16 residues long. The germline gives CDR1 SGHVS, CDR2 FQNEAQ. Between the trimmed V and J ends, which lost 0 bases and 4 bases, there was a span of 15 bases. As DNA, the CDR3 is TGTGCCAGCAGCTTAGCGGGGCGGGGCTGGGGCACTGAAGCTTTCTTT. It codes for CASSLAGRGWGTEAFF. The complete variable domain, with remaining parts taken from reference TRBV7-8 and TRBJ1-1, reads GAGVSQSPRYKVAKRGQDVALRCDPISGHVSLFWYQQALGQGPEFLTYFQNEAQLDKSGLPSDRFFAERPEGSVSTLKIQRTQQEDSAVYLCASSLAGRGWGTEAFFGQGTRLTVV.

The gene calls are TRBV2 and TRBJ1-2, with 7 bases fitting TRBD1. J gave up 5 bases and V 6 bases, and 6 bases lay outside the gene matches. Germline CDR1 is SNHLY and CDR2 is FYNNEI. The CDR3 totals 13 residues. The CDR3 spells CASSFTGEYGYTF. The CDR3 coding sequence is TGTGCCAGCAGCTTTACAGGGGAGTATGGCTACACCTTC. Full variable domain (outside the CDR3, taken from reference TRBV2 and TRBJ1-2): EPEVTQTPSHQVTQMGQEVILRCVPISNHLYFYWYRQILGQKVEFLVSFYNNEISEKSEIFDDQFSVERPDGSNFTLKIRSTKLEDSAMYFCASSFTGEYGYTFGSGTRLTVV.

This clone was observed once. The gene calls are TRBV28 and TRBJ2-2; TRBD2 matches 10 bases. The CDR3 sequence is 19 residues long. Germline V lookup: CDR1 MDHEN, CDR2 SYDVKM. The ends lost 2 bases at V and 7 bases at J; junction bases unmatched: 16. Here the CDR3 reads CASSLLPRISGGKGGELFF. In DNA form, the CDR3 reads TGTGCCAGCAGTTTACTACCCCGCATTAGCGGGGGGAAGGGCGGGGAGCTGTTTTTT.

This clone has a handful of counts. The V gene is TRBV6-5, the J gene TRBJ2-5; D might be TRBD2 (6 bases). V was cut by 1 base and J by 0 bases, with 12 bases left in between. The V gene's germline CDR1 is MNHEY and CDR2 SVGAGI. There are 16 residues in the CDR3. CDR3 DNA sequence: TGTGCCAGCAGTTACTTCGGGGAGGCGTACCAAGAGACCCAGTACTTC. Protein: CASSYFGEAYQETQYF.

The CDR3 DNA is TGTGCCAGTACCCCGGGACTAGCGGGAGGGGAAGGCGAGCAGTACTTC. This gives the protein CASTPGLAGGEGEQYF. V gene TRBV19 combines with J gene TRBJ2-7; TRBD2 agrees at 16 bases. The CDR3 spans 16 residues. J was trimmed by 6 bases and V by 7 bases; bases with no gene match: 9. Per germline, CDR1 LNHDA and CDR2 SQIVND (reference sequence).

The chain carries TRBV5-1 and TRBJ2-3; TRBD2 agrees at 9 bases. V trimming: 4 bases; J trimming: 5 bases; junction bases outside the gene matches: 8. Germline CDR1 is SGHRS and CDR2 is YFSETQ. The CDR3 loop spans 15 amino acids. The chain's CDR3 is CASSPSGRFEDTQYF. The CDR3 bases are TGCGCCAGCAGCCCAAGCGGGAGGTTTGAAGATACGCAGTATTTT.

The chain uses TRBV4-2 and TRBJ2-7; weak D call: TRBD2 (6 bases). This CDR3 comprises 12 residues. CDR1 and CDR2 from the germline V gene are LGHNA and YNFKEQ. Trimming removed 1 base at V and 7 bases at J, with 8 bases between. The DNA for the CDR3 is TGTGCCAGCAGCCAAGGCGCGGGGGAGCAGTACTTC. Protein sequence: CASSQGAGEQYF.

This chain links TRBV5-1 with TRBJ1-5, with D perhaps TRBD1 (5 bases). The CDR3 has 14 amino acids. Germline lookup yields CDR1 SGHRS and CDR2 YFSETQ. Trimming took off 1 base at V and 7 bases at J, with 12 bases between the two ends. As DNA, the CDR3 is TGCGCCAGCAGCTTGAGTCAGGGAGGGCAGCCCCAGCATTTT. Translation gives CASSLSQGGQPQHF.

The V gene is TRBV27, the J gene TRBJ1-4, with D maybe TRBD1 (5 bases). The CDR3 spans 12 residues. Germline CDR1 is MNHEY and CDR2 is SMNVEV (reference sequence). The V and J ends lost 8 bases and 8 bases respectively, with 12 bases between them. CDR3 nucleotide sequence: TGTGCCAGCCCGGGGGAGCCCGAAAAACTGTTTTTT. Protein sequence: CASPGEPEKLFF.